What follows is one T cell receptor (beta chain) and its context. The data derive from a study of blood T cell repertoires in COVID-19. The overall study: Samples representing acute and convalescent COVID-19 were sourced from the United States, Italy and Spain. PBMCs, B-cell-depleted T cells, or T cells provided the cDNA or gDNA that made up the material.

Sequencing was performed with immunoSEQ multiplex PCR; in TCRdb, only in-frame clones are kept and a portion is missing. This sample has under 300,000 clones, with about 80% found just once. Material: peripheral blood. This receptor was identified in a man aged 25 to 40 who had recovered from COVID-19.

For the CDR3, the DNA is TGCGCCAGCAGCTCAGGGGCCGAAGCTTTCTTT. It specifies CASSSGAEAFF. V usage is TRBV5-1 and J usage is TRBJ1-1; tentatively, D is TRBD1 (6 bases). Germline CDR1 reads SGHRS; CDR2 reads YFSETQ. V lost 3 bases and J lost 8, with 8 bases in between. The CDR3 loop spans 11 amino acids. Looking up the rest from reference TRBV5-1 and TRBJ1-1 gives the full variable domain: KAGVTQTPRYLIKTRGQQVTLSCSPISGHRSVSWYQQTPGQGLQFLFEYFSETQRNKGNFPGRFSGRQFSNSRSEMNVSTLELGDSALYLCASSSGAEAFFGQGTRLTVV.